These 32 T cell receptor beta chains were all obtained from the same sample, sequenced in a study of cytomegalovirus exposure and HLA in healthy donors. The protocol was immunoSEQ multiplex PCR, while the TCRdb copy is restricted to in-frame clones and leaves out a portion. The profile shows approximately 200,000 clones, 80% to 90% of them singletons. Sequenced sample: PBMCs. The receptors derive from a woman aged 25 to 45 in good health and CMV-seropositive.

V and J are TRBV2 and TRBJ2-7, with 10 nucleotides matching TRBD2. With 6 bases clipped from V and 3 bases from J, the junction kept 8 bases outside the gene matches. CDR1 is SNHLY and CDR2 is FYNNEI in the germline V gene. The length of the CDR3 is 15 residues. CDR3 coding DNA: TGTGCCAGCAGGTCTTTAGCGGGAGGTTTCTACGAGCAGTACTTC. Encoded protein: CASRSLAGGFYEQYF. The full variable domain, in which reference TRBV2 and TRBJ2-7 provide the parts outside the CDR3, is EPEVTQTPSHQVTQMGQEVILRCVPISNHLYFYWYRQILGQKVEFLVSFYNNEISEKSEIFDDQFSVERPDGSNFTLKIRSTKLEDSAMYFCASRSLAGGFYEQYFGPGTRLTVT.

The J gene is TRBJ1-1, the V gene TRBV5-1, with 9 bases fitting TRBD1. V shed 4 bases and J 3 bases; nucleotides not matched to a gene: 4. The CDR3 sequence is 14 residues long. Germline V gene data show CDR1 as SGHRS and CDR2 as YFSETQ. The CDR3 reads CASSRRQGDTEAFF. In DNA, the CDR3 is TGCGCCAGCAGCAGGAGACAGGGGGACACTGAAGCTTTCTTT.

This chain uses TRBV7-2 with TRBJ1-5; D is ambiguous. The length of the CDR3 is 15 residues. V was clipped by 3 bases and J by 5 bases, with 14 bases between them. The germline V gene has CDR1 SGHTA and CDR2 FQGNSA. CDR3 DNA sequence: TGTGCCAGCAGCTTGGTCGGCGAGGGCTATCAGCCCCAGCATTTT. It specifies CASSLVGEGYQPQHF.

The V gene is TRBV19, the J gene TRBJ1-2; D ambiguous. The germline V gene has CDR1 LNHDA and CDR2 SQIVND (reference sequence). The CDR3 is 14 amino acids. The V end lost 0 bases, the J end lost 2 bases, and 7 bases lay between the germline ends. In nucleotides, the CDR3 is TGTGCCAGTAGTATAGATACTGAAAACTATGGCTACACCTTC. Translating gives CASSIDTENYGYTF.

J is TRBJ2-1 and V is TRBV10-3, with D maybe TRBD1 (6 bases). V lost 5 bases to trimming and J lost 2 bases, with 7 bases between them. Germline CDR1 is ENHRY and CDR2 is SYGVKD. The CDR3 runs to 13 residues. The CDR3 DNA sequence: TGTGCCATCAGTAGGGACACCTACAATGAGCAGTTCTTC. Translation gives CAISRDTYNEQFF.

The CDR3 loop is CASSLNSHRDQPQHF. The CDR3 DNA reads as TGTGCCAGCAGCTTGAACAGCCACAGGGATCAGCCCCAGCATTTT. The chain recombines TRBV5-6 with TRBJ1-5, with D possibly being TRBD1 (6 bases). Trimming pared 1 base from V and 5 bases from J, leaving 13 bases between. Germline CDR1 is SGHDT and CDR2 is YYEEEE. This CDR3 has 15 residues.

This clone was seen once. This chain connects TRBV19 to TRBJ2-1; TRBD2 matches at 7 bases. Trimming took 4 bases from V and 8 from J; bases not matched to a gene: 5. The CDR3 covers 13 residues. Germline loops: CDR1 LNHDA, CDR2 SQIVND (reference sequence). The CDR3 DNA sequence: TGTGCCAGTAGTAGCGGGAGAGGGTATGAGCAGTTCTTC. Its protein product is CASSSGRGYEQFF.

A single count supports this clone. The chain links TRBV14 to TRBJ2-1; TRBD1 is a possible D gene (7 bases). V lost 2 bases, J lost 9 bases, and 26 bases lay in between. This CDR3 region has 18 residues. Germline V CDR1 and CDR2: SGHDN, FVKESK. CDR3 region: CASSQTHGQEGRKGEQFF. CDR3 in DNA: TGTGCCAGCAGCCAAACCCATGGACAGGAGGGCAGAAAGGGTGAGCAGTTCTTC. Full variable domain (missing parts from reference TRBV14 and TRBJ2-1): EAGVTQFPSHSVIEKGQTVTLRCDPISGHDNLYWYRRVMGKEIKFLLHFVKESKQDESGMPNNRFLAERTGGTYSTLKVQPAELEDSGVYFCASSQTHGQEGRKGEQFFGPGTRLTVL.

CDR3 loop: CASSQFSGTYEQYF. The CDR3 DNA follows: TGTGCCAGCAGTCAGTTCAGCGGTACATACGAGCAGTACTTC. V and J are TRBV6-5 and TRBJ2-7; perhaps TRBD2 as D (5 bases). The germline CDR1 and CDR2 sequences are MNHEY and SVGAGI. V was shortened by 5 bases and J by 4 bases, with 15 bases between the two germline ends. The CDR3 runs 14 residues.

V is TRBV28 and J is TRBJ1-5; TRBD1 might be the D (6 bases). This CDR3 spans 13 amino acids. The V end was cut by 5 bases, the J end by 5 bases, with 10 bases between. Germline V gives CDR1 MDHEN, CDR2 SYDVKM. CDR3 coding DNA: TGTGCCAGCAGTCGGAACAGGGATCAGCCCCAGCATTTT. Translating it yields CASSRNRDQPQHF.

The V gene is TRBV6-6, the J gene TRBJ2-1; 11 nucleotides align to TRBD2. CDR1 MNHNY and CDR2 SVGAGI come from the germline V gene (reference sequence). The J segment lost 4 bases and the V segment lost 8 bases, leaving 4 bases of the junction unmatched. The CDR3 loop spans 14 amino acids. CDR3 sequence reads: CASLLAGDYNEQFF. The CDR3 DNA is TGTGCCAGCTTACTAGCGGGGGATTACAATGAGCAGTTCTTC.

This clone has more than one count but fewer than ten. Other nucleotide sequences from this sample produce the same CDR3. This chain uses TRBV30 with TRBJ1-1; D gene unclear. Germline V gives CDR1 GTSNPN, CDR2 SVGIG (reference sequence). This CDR3 contains 11 residues. The V and J ends lost 0 bases and 8 bases respectively, with 7 bases between them. The CDR3 protein is CAWSVGGEAFF. As DNA, the CDR3 is TGTGCCTGGAGTGTAGGCGGAGAAGCTTTCTTT.

This chain links TRBV27 with TRBJ1-2; D gene ambiguous. V was shortened by 1 base and J by 7 bases, with 16 bases between the two germline ends. Germline-derived CDR1 and CDR2 are MNHEY and SMNVEV (reference sequence). The CDR3 spans 15 residues. The DNA of the CDR3 is TGTGCCAGCAGTTTATTCCCCGGCGGAACACTTGGCTACACCTTC. This sequence encodes CASSLFPGGTLGYTF.

The table lists this clone with a count of one. The chain uses TRBV2 and TRBJ2-7, with a tentative D call TRBD1 (6 bases). V dropped 4 bases and J dropped 2 bases, with 15 bases sitting between them. Per germline, CDR1 SNHLY and CDR2 FYNNEI. The CDR3 sequence is 15 residues long. CDR3 bases: TGTGCCAGCAGTGGAGAGGCCAGGGGACCCTACGAGCAGTACTTC. This codes for CASSGEARGPYEQYF.

This sequence joins TRBV4-1 and TRBJ1-2, with TRBD1 as a possible D gene (5 bases). V was shortened by 1 base and J by 4 bases, with 19 bases between the two germline ends. The germline V gene has CDR1 MGHRA and CDR2 YSYEKL. This CDR3 is 17 amino acids long. DNA for the CDR3: TGCGCCAGCAGCCAAGGGGACGTGCGGGGTATTAGCTATGGCTACACCTTC. Translating it yields CASSQGDVRGISYGYTF.

The V call is TRBV5-1, the J call TRBJ2-1, with D hard to call. The CDR3 consists of 15 residues. V dropped 4 bases and J dropped 4 bases, with 15 bases sitting between them. Germline V CDR1 and CDR2: SGHRS, YFSETQ. This CDR3 reads CASSLRNTNYNEQFF. As DNA, the CDR3 is TGCGCCAGCAGCCTGAGGAACACAAATTACAATGAGCAGTTCTTC. Based on the CDR3 plus reference TRBV5-1 and TRBJ2-1, the full variable domain is KAGVTQTPRYLIKTRGQQVTLSCSPISGHRSVSWYQQTPGQGLQFLFEYFSETQRNKGNFPGRFSGRQFSNSRSEMNVSTLELGDSALYLCASSLRNTNYNEQFFGPGTRLTVL.

This chain's CDR3 is CASSPGQGVNQPQHF. As DNA, the CDR3 is TGTGCCAGCAGCCCGGGACAGGGGGTTAATCAGCCCCAGCATTTT. This sequence joins TRBV2 and TRBJ1-5; 11 nucleotides match TRBD1. The CDR3 has 15 residues. Germline V gives CDR1 SNHLY, CDR2 FYNNEI. Trimming took 6 bases from V and 4 from J; bases not matched to a gene: 5. The variable domain in full, completed from reference TRBV2 and TRBJ1-5, reads EPEVTQTPSHQVTQMGQEVILRCVPISNHLYFYWYRQILGQKVEFLVSFYNNEISEKSEIFDDQFSVERPDGSNFTLKIRSTKLEDSAMYFCASSPGQGVNQPQHFGDGTRLSIL.

This clone appeared a single time. This sequence joins TRBV6-1 and TRBJ1-4; D is possibly TRBD1 (6 bases). Germline V lookup: CDR1 MNHNS, CDR2 SASEGT. This CDR3 has 15 residues. Trimming shortened V by 8 bases and J by 0 bases, and 13 bases separated the two germline ends. The CDR3 spells CASADRPATNEKLFF. The DNA for the CDR3 is TGTGCCAGCGCGGACAGACCTGCAACTAATGAAAAACTGTTTTTT.

The chain has TRBV5-1 and TRBJ2-3; tentative D call: TRBD1 (6 bases). This CDR3 has 15 amino acids. The ends were cut back, 2 bases at V and 0 bases at J, with 10 bases in the middle. Germline assignment: CDR1 SGHRS and CDR2 YFSETQ. CDR3 in DNA: TGCGCCAGCAGCTTACAGGGTTCTAGCACAGATACGCAGTATTTT. It codes for CASSLQGSSTDTQYF. The full variable domain, rest sourced from reference TRBV5-1 and TRBJ2-3, is KAGVTQTPRYLIKTRGQQVTLSCSPISGHRSVSWYQQTPGQGLQFLFEYFSETQRNKGNFPGRFSGRQFSNSRSEMNVSTLELGDSALYLCASSLQGSSTDTQYFGPGTRLTVL.

This clone showed up just a few times. The V gene is TRBV6-5, the J gene TRBJ2-5, with TRBD1 identical over 10 bases. Germline assignment: CDR1 MNHEY and CDR2 SVGAGI. The V and J ends lost 5 bases and 4 bases, in that order; junction bases with no gene match: 7. The CDR3 length is 15 residues. CDR3 amino acids: CASSQGQGLGETQYF. The CDR3, as DNA: TGTGCCAGCAGTCAGGGACAGGGGTTGGGAGAGACCCAGTACTTC.

V gene TRBV5-6 combines with J gene TRBJ1-1; 7 nucleotides match TRBD1. CDR3 length: 14 amino acids. V was pared by 2 bases and J by 4 bases, with 5 bases of the junction left unmatched. CDR1 is SGHDT and CDR2 is YYEEEE in the germline V gene. In nucleotides, the CDR3 is TGTGCCAGCAGCTTACAGGGGTTGAGCACTGAAGCTTTCTTT. It codes for CASSLQGLSTEAFF. Full variable domain (outside the CDR3, taken from reference TRBV5-6 and TRBJ1-1): DAGVTQSPTHLIKTRGQQVTLRCSPKSGHDTVSWYQQALGQGPQFIFQYYEEEERQRGNFPDRFSGHQFPNYSSELNVNALLLGDSALYLCASSLQGLSTEAFFGQGTRLTVV.

This clone was found once. The CDR3 here is CAIRGGLAGDRETQYF. CDR3 DNA: TGTGCCATCAGAGGGGGACTAGCGGGAGACAGAGAGACCCAGTACTTC. The chain links TRBV10-3 to TRBJ2-5; 14 bases fit TRBD2. The J segment lost 4 bases and the V segment lost 6 bases, leaving 7 bases of the junction unmatched. The CDR3 spans 16 residues. Looked up from germline, CDR1 is ENHRY and CDR2 is SYGVKD.

The chain carries TRBV27 and TRBJ1-2, with TRBD1 matching over 8 bases. V lost 10 bases and J lost 7; bases outside the gene matches: 8. This CDR3 is built from 12 residues. Germline V CDR1 and CDR2: MNHEY, SMNVEV (reference sequence). In nucleotides, the CDR3 is TGTGCCAACCCCAGGGGGCTGTTTGGCTACACCTTC. Protein product: CANPRGLFGYTF.

This clone showed up just a few times. The chain employs TRBV30 and TRBJ1-2, with TRBD1 as a possible D gene (5 bases). This CDR3 comprises 13 residues. Germline-derived CDR1 and CDR2 are GTSNPN and SVGIG (reference sequence). Trimming took off 5 bases at V and 8 bases at J, with 18 bases between the two ends. The CDR3 DNA is TGTGCCTGGTCAACATCAGGGCTGGGGGGCTACACCTTC. This sequence encodes CAWSTSGLGGYTF.

The V and J genes are TRBV6-1 and TRBJ2-1; 11 positions agree with TRBD1. CDR1 MNHNS and CDR2 SASEGT come from the germline V gene. Unmatched junction bases numbered 11, after V lost 4 bases and J lost 9 bases. This CDR3 contains 16 residues. This CDR3 is CASSGHRDRGGREQFF. CDR3 DNA: TGTGCCAGCAGTGGCCACCGGGACAGGGGGGGTCGTGAGCAGTTCTTC.

CDR3 amino acids: CASSASGDTQYF. The DNA of the CDR3 is TGTGCCAGCAGTGCCTCAGGGGATACGCAGTATTTT. The V gene is TRBV2, the J gene TRBJ2-3, with D possibly TRBD1 on 5 matching bases. The CDR3 sequence is 12 residues long. The V gene lost 4 bases and the J gene lost 6 bases, with 8 bases spanning the gap. Per germline, CDR1 SNHLY and CDR2 FYNNEI.

The chain couples TRBV27 to TRBJ2-5, with a tentative D call TRBD2 (5 bases). Germline CDR1 MNHEY, CDR2 SMNVEV (reference sequence). V lost 1 base, J lost 4 bases, and 10 bases lay in between. The CDR3 is 14 amino acids. The CDR3 DNA reads as TGTGCCAGCAGTTTATTAAGGGCGGGAGAGACCCAGTACTTC. It is translated as CASSLLRAGETQYF.

The chain couples TRBV5-6 to TRBJ2-7; D not resolved. The CDR3 length is 13 residues. Germline V gene lookup returns CDR1 SGHDT and CDR2 YYEEEE. Trimming took off 0 bases at V and 6 bases at J, with 10 bases between the two ends. DNA of the CDR3: TGTGCCAGCAGCTTGGTCAGATTCTCCGAGCAGTACTTC. Protein sequence: CASSLVRFSEQYF.

The chain couples TRBV5-1 to TRBJ2-2; no firm D call. Germline CDR1 and CDR2: SGHRS and YFSETQ. This CDR3 has 12 residues. With 0 bases removed from V and 5 bases from J, the gap between germline ends came to 2 bases. CDR3 residues: CASSLATGELFF. The CDR3, as DNA: TGCGCCAGCAGCTTGGCTACCGGGGAGCTGTTTTTT.

This clone has only one observation. The CDR3 loop reads CASSLGTTTGEQYF. The CDR3 DNA reads as TGTGCCAGCAGCTTAGGGACTACCACGGGGGAGCAGTACTTC. The V gene is TRBV11-3, the J gene TRBJ2-7; weak D call: TRBD2 (6 bases). Per the germline V gene, CDR1 is SGHNT and CDR2 is YENEEA. The V and J ends lost 1 base and 7 bases respectively, with 14 bases between them. There are 14 residues in the CDR3.

V is TRBV19 and J is TRBJ1-2; 7 bases agree with TRBD1. The CDR3 is made up of 16 amino acids. Trimming cost V 5 bases and J 7 bases; bases outside gene matches: 16. Germline V gives CDR1 LNHDA, CDR2 SQIVND (reference sequence). CDR3 in DNA: TGTGCCAGTAGTCCGACCTGGACAGGCACCTGGGGTGGCTACACCTTC. It codes for CASSPTWTGTWGGYTF.

The J gene is TRBJ2-7, the V gene TRBV13; TRBD2 matches 12 bases. Germline V gene data show CDR1 as PRHDT and CDR2 as FYEKMQ (reference sequence). V lost 3 bases and J lost 2; bases outside the gene matches: 2. There are 15 residues in the CDR3. CDR3 nucleotides: TGTGCCAGCAGCTTGGGACTAGCGGGCGCCTACGAGCAGTACTTC. It codes for CASSLGLAGAYEQYF. The complete variable domain, with remaining parts taken from reference TRBV13 and TRBJ2-7, reads AAGVIQSPRHLIKEKRETATLKCYPIPRHDTVYWYQQGPGQDPQFLISFYEKMQSDKGSIPDRFSAQQFSDYHSELNMSSLELGDSALYFCASSLGLAGAYEQYFGPGTRLTVT.